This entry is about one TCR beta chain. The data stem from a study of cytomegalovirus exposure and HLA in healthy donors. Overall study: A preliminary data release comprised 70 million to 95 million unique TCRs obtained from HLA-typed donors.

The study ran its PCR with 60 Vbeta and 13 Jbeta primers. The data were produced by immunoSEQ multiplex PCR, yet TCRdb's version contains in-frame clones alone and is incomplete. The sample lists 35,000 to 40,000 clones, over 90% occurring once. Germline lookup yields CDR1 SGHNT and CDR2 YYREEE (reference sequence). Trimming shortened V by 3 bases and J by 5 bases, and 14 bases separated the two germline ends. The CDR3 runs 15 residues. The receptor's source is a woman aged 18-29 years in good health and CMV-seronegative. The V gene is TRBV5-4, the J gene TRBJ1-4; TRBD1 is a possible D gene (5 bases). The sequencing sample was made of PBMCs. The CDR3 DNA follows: TGTGCCAGCAGCTCCCGGGGGGAGTCCAATGAAAAACTGTTTTTT. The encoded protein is CASSSRGESNEKLFF.